This entry describes one TCR beta chain. Regarding treatment: oral pan-JAK inhibitor, 5-10 mg twice daily. This specimen belongs to a study of CD8+ T cells in alopecia areata. Per the germline V gene, CDR1 is SQVTM and CDR2 is ANQGSEA. V lost 4 bases, J lost 8 bases, and 11 bases lay in between. The CDR3 runs to 11 residues. Extraction and reverse transcription of RNA yielded cDNA as the sequencing template. The assay was immunoSEQ multiplex PCR, and TCRdb's table has in-frame clones only and misses some. The data show 150,000 to 250,000 clones, roughly 64% seen once. The source of this sequence is a human donor with alopecia areata. Sample: CD4+ T cells sorted from blood, taken at week 24, from a patient treated with tofacitinib. The rearrangement links TRBV29-1 to TRBJ1-2; possibly TRBD1 for D (5 bases). CDR3: CSVVGAGGYTF. Written as DNA, the CDR3 is TGCAGCGTTGTTGGGGCGGGAGGCTACACCTTC.